This passage covers 22 T cell receptor beta chains from one sample sequenced in a study of regulatory T cells in long-lasting Graves disease. The time point here: newly diagnosed GD, antithyroid drugs for less than 3 months. With RNA extracted from PBMCs as input, the TCR library was made. Through Arm-PCR of CDR3 regions and iRepertoire HTBI primers, TCR beta libraries were built. Using its own MiXCR run on the multiplex PCR reads, TCRdb lists one record per CDR3 protein. The table records about 540,000 distinct CDR3 sequences, 13% of them present only once. This same sample was also part of a study on T cells in Graves' hyperthyroidism and ophthalmopathy.

The sample consisted of peripheral blood mononuclear cells (PBMCs), taken at new diagnosis, from a patient treated with antithyroid drugs. These receptors originate from a young man with Graves disease.

This clonotype is a singleton in its sample. This may stem from a read error, because a much larger clone lies one nucleotide away. The chain couples TRBV20-1 to TRBJ2-3, with D maybe TRBD1 (5 bases). Trimming stripped 7 bases from V and 6 bases from J, with 11 bases between. The CDR3 loop spans 11 amino acids. Per germline, CDR1 DFQATT and CDR2 SNEGSKA (reference sequence). The CDR3 DNA is TGCAGTGTAGAGAAGGGGGATACGCAGTATTTT. This codes for CSVEKGDTQYF.

This clonotype came up a few times. CDR3 DNA: TGTGCCGTCGAGTCGGGCACCGGGGAGCTGTTTTTT. Protein product: CAVESGTGELFF. The chain has TRBV5-4 and TRBJ2-2; D gene uncertain. CDR1 is SGHNT and CDR2 is YYREEE in the germline V gene (reference sequence). The CDR3 extends over 12 amino acids. The V end lost 10 bases, the J end lost 4 bases, and 11 bases lay between the germline ends.

V usage is TRBV4-1 and J usage is TRBJ2-7; D is tentatively TRBD1 or TRBD2 (5 bases each). V was cut by 0 bases and J by 0 bases, with 15 bases left in between. The CDR3 totals 17 residues. Germline lookup yields CDR1 MGHRA and CDR2 YSYEKL. CDR3 DNA sequence: TGCGCCAGCAGCCAAGAAAGAAACCGGGACGGCTCCTACGAGCAGTACTTC. This translates into CASSQERNRDGSYEQYF.

This clonotype was counted many times. At one end, the junction sequence differs from germline, possibly due to a read error. The chain employs TRBV3-1 and TRBJ2-4; 8 bases agree with TRBD2. The CDR3 is made up of 14 amino acids. Germline lookup yields CDR1 LGHDT and CDR2 YNNKEL (reference sequence). CDR3 bases: TGTGCCAGCAGCCAAGGGCCGGGACTAGTAATCAGAGACTTC. This codes for CASSQGPGLVIRDF.

As concerns this clonotype: A read error may explain this, as a much larger clone is one base away. The V call is TRBV29-1, the J call TRBJ2-7; D gene uncertain. The germline CDR1 and CDR2 sequences are SQVTM and ANQGSEA. The CDR3 loop spans 14 amino acids. CDR3 protein: CSVRVQDPSYEQHF. The CDR3 DNA reads TGCAGCGTTCGTGTCCAGGACCCCTCCTACGAGCAGCACTTC.

The chain combines TRBV2 with TRBJ2-5; 9 bases agree with TRBD2. Germline V CDR1 and CDR2: SNHLY, FYNNEI. The CDR3 has 16 residues. V lost 1 base to trimming and J lost 2 bases; unmatched junction nucleotides: 5. DNA for the CDR3: TGTGCCAGCAGTGAAGGGGGACTAGCCTTACAAGAGACCCAGTACTTC. Amino acid sequence: CASSEGGLALQETQYF.

This clonotype was recorded many times. J is TRBJ1-1 and V is TRBV30; TRBD1 agrees at 8 bases. With 6 bases clipped from V and 11 bases from J, the junction kept 14 bases outside the gene matches. The CDR3 covers 13 residues. Germline CDR1 is GTSNPN and CDR2 is SVGIG (reference sequence). CDR3 bases: TGTGCCTGTACCCCGGGGGACAGGAGGGGGGCTTTCTTT. This translates into CACTPGDRRGAFF.

This clonotype has ten or more counts. V usage is TRBV18 and J usage is TRBJ1-2; the D is unclear. The ends were cut back, 0 bases at V and 3 bases at J, with 5 bases in the middle. Germline lookup yields CDR1 KGHSH and CDR2 LQKENI. The CDR3 covers 13 residues. In DNA form, the CDR3 reads TGTGCCAGCTCACCACCCGCGGACTATGGCTACACCTTC. Its translation is CASSPPADYGYTF.

This clonotype was seen many times. The chain carries TRBV5-1 and TRBJ2-4; 12 bases align to TRBD1. The CDR3 covers 15 residues. The V segment lost 4 bases and the J segment 9 bases; nucleotides outside the gene matches: 8. Germline CDR1 SGHRS, CDR2 YFSETQ. In DNA, the CDR3 is TGCGCCAGCAGCCCCGGGACAGGGGGCGCGATCATTCAGTACTTC. It is translated as CASSPGTGGAIIQYF.

This clonotype was seen at least ten times. The chain is built from TRBV11-2 and TRBJ2-1; the match to TRBD2 covers 9 bases. The germline V gene encodes CDR1 SGHAT and CDR2 FQNNGV. CDR3 length equals 14 residues. With 6 bases clipped from V and 9 bases from J, the junction kept 9 bases outside the gene matches. For the CDR3, the DNA is TGTGCCAGCAGTGACAGACTAGCGGATCTTGAGCAGTTCTTC. It specifies CASSDRLADLEQFF.

The CDR3 nucleotides are TGTGCCTGGACGGAAGGACCTAGCACAGATACGCAGTATTTT. This encodes CAWTEGPSTDTQYF. The genes are TRBV30 and TRBJ2-3; D gene ambiguous. The V and J ends lost 4 bases and 0 bases respectively, with 11 bases between them. The CDR3 has 14 amino acids. Germline lookup yields CDR1 GTSNPN and CDR2 SVGIG (reference sequence).

As to this clonotype: This may come from a read error, since a much larger clone is one base off. The chain has TRBV7-9 and TRBJ2-7; TRBD2 agrees at 12 bases. V dropped 5 bases and J dropped 5; count of bases not matched to a gene: 10. The CDR3 extends over 16 amino acids. From germline, CDR1 is SEHNR and CDR2 FQNEAQ (reference sequence). The CDR3 DNA reads TGTGCCAGCAGCCGACCGTCTAGCGGGAGGGGCCACGAGCAGTACTTC. Translating gives CASSRPSSGRGHEQYF. Combining the CDR3 with reference TRBV7-9 and TRBJ2-7 gives the whole variable domain DTGVSQNPRHKITKRGQNVTFRCDPISEHNRLYWYRQTLGQGPEFLTYFQNEAQLEKSRLLSDRFSAERPKGSFSTLEIQRTEQGDSAMYLCASSRPSSGRGHEQYFGPGTRLTVT.

This clonotype has ten or more counts. The rearrangement uses TRBV27 and TRBJ1-2, with D uncertain. V was shortened by 5 bases and J by 7 bases, with 11 bases between the two germline ends. The CDR3 sequence is 12 residues long. CDR1 and CDR2 from the germline V gene are MNHEY and SMNVEV (reference sequence). The CDR3 coding sequence is TGTGCCAGCAGTCCCGGACCTCTTGGCTACACCTTC. It is translated as CASSPGPLGYTF.

This chain links TRBV7-6 with TRBJ2-1, with 8 bases identical to TRBD2. Germline values: CDR1 SGHVS, CDR2 FNYEAQ. Losses at the gene ends were 5 bases for V and 7 bases for J; bases not matched to a gene: 13. CDR3 size: 16 residues. CDR3 DNA sequence: TGTGCCAGCAGCCCCTTAGCGGGGACACAGTATAATGAGCAGTTCTTC. The encoded protein is CASSPLAGTQYNEQFF.

This clonotype has at least ten counts. The chain combines TRBV29-1 with TRBJ2-6; a possible D gene is TRBD1 (6 bases). The CDR3 has 19 amino acids. Germline V CDR1 and CDR2: SQVTM, ANQGSEA. Trimming stripped 0 bases from V and 0 bases from J, with 18 bases between. For the CDR3, the DNA is TGCAGCGTTGAAGATCTTATAACAGGGCGCGGCTCTGGGGCCAACGTCCTGACTTTC. Translating it yields CSVEDLITGRGSGANVLTF.

As regards this clonotype: This may stem from a read error, because a much larger clone lies one nucleotide away. Because the CDR3 is missing its conserved closing phenylalanine or tryptophan, this is likely a read error. The V and J genes are TRBV24-1 and TRBJ2-2; 9 bases fit TRBD2. There are 12 residues in the CDR3. Germline-derived CDR1 and CDR2 are KGHDR and SFDVKD. The trim removed 9 bases at V and 7 bases at J, leaving 2 bases unmatched. The chain's CDR3 is CATQTSGGELFL. The CDR3 nucleotides are TGTGCCACCCAGACTAGCGGCGGGGAGCTGTTTCTT.

In its sample, this clonotype was seen a few times. A much larger clone is a single base away; this may be a read error. The chain recombines TRBV6-2 or TRBV6-3 with TRBJ1-4, with D unresolved. Germline assignment: CDR1 MNHEY and CDR2 SVGEGT. The CDR3 covers 17 residues. V lost 5 bases and J 0 bases, leaving 16 bases between the germline ends. This CDR3 reads CASSSRTDSATNEKLFF. The DNA of the CDR3 is TGTGCCAGCAGTAGCAGGACGGATAGTGCAACTAATGAAAAACTGTTTTTT.

This clonotype was found a few times. An end of the junction differs from the germline gene, which may be a read error. The chain couples TRBV27 to TRBJ2-7; D not resolved. The CDR3 has 13 residues. CDR1 and CDR2 (germline): MNHEY, SMNVEV (reference sequence). The CDR3 nucleotides are TGTGCCGGCAGACGGCCCACATCCCACGAGCAGTACTTC. This codes for CAGRRPTSHEQYF.

This clonotype was observed at least ten times. The chain uses TRBV20-1 and TRBJ2-3, with D possibly matching TRBD2 (6 bases). This CDR3 contains 13 residues. The germline V and J ends were trimmed by 6 bases and 5 bases, with 15 bases remaining between them. The germline gives CDR1 DFQATT, CDR2 SNEGSKA (reference sequence). Here the CDR3 reads CSAPEGREDTQYF. The DNA of the CDR3 is TGCAGTGCCCCAGAGGGGCGGGAAGATACGCAGTATTTT.

V is TRBV7-6 and J is TRBJ2-1; 10 bases fit TRBD2. CDR1 and CDR2 from the germline V gene are SGHVS and FNYEAQ. The ends lost 2 bases at V and 5 bases at J; junction bases unmatched: 21. The length of the CDR3 is 21 residues. The CDR3 DNA is TGTGCCAGCAGCTTATATGAACTAGGGCTAGCGGGAGCTCCGGGGGACAATGAGCAGTTCTTC. This encodes CASSLYELGLAGAPGDNEQFF.

This clonotype was counted at least ten times. The chain has TRBV11-3 and TRBJ2-1, with D hard to call. CDR1 is SGHNT and CDR2 is YENEEA in the germline V gene. CDR3 length: 12 amino acids. Trimming left V 5 bases short and J 4 bases short, with 6 bases between. DNA of the CDR3: TGTGCCAGCAGCCTCCGTTACAATGAGCAGTTCTTC. This encodes CASSLRYNEQFF.

This clonotype was picked up many times. The rearrangement uses TRBV7-6 and TRBJ2-1; 7 bases are a match to TRBD1. The germline gives CDR1 SGHVS, CDR2 FNYEAQ. The V and J ends lost 5 bases and 6 bases, in that order; junction bases with no gene match: 4. This CDR3 is 13 amino acids long. Here the CDR3 reads CASSAGTVNEQFF. CDR3 coding DNA: TGTGCCAGCAGCGCCGGGACAGTCAATGAGCAGTTCTTC. Together with reference TRBV7-6 and TRBJ2-1, the CDR3 gives the full variable domain: GAGVSQSPRYKVTKRGQDVALRCDPISGHVSLYWYRQALGQGPEFLTYFNYEAQQDKSGLPNDRFSAERPEGSISTLTIQRTEQRDSAMYRCASSAGTVNEQFFGPGTRLTVL.